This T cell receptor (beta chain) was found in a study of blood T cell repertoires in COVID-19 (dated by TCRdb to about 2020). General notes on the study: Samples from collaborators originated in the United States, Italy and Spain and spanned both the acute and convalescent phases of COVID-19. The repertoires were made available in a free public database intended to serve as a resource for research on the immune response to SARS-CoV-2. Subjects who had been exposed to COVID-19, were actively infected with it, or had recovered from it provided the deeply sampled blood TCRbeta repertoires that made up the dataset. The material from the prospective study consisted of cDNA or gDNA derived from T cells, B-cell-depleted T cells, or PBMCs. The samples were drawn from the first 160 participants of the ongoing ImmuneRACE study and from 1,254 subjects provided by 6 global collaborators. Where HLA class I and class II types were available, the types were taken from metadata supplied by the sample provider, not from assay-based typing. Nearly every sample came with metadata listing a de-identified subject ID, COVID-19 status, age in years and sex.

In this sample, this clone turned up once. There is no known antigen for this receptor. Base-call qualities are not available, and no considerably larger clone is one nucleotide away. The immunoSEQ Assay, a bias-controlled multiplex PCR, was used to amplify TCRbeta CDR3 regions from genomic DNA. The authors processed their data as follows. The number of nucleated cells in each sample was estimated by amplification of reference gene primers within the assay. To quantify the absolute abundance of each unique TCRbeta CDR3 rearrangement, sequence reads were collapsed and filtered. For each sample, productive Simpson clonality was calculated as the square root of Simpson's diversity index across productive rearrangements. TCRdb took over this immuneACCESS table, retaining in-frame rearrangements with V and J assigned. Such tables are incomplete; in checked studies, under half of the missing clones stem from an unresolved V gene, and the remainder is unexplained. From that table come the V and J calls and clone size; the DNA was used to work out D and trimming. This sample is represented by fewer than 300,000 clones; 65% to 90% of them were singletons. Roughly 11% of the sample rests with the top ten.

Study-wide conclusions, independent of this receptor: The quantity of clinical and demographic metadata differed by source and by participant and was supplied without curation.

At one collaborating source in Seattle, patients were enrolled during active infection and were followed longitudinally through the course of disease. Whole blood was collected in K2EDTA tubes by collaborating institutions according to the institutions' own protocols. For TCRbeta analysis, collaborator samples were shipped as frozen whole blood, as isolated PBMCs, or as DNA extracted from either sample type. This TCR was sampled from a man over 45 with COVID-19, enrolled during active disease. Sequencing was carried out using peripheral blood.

The sequence in DNA is TGTGCCAGCAGCCAGTTAGCGGGACTACAAGAGACCCAGTACTTC. The translation is CASSQLAGLQETQYF. The chain was built from TRBV14 and TRBJ2-5; 8 middle bases align to TRBD2. The germline V gene provides CDR1 SGHDN and CDR2 FVKESK. The CDR3 sequence holds 15 residues, the cysteine and phenylalanine included. The DNA shown is the 45-base CDR3, in frame from base 1. V ends up 3 bases short and J 2 bases short, with an unmatched junction base count of 5. When the CDR3 is completed using the reference TRBV14 and TRBJ2-5 genes on either side, the full variable domain is EAGVTQFPSHSVIEKGQTVTLRCDPISGHDNLYWYRRVMGKEIKFLLHFVKESKQDESGMPNNRFLAERTGGTYSTLKVQPAELEDSGVYFCASSQLAGLQETQYFGPGTRLLVL.